The 23 T cell receptor beta chains reported below all come from one sample, sequenced in a study of Ad26.COV2.S vaccination and SARS-CoV-2 variants. The treatment: roughly 18 received Ad26.COV2.S at low or high dose, single or two shots; 5 received placebo; per-sample allocation not given. All samples were drawn on day 63, counting from the first vaccine or placebo injection. The assay was immunoSEQ multiplex PCR, and TCRdb's table has in-frame clones only and misses some. The sample holds about 350,000 clones, approximately 90% seen once. Sequenced material: peripheral blood, taken in a trial of Ad26.COV2.S vaccine versus placebo. These receptors were collected from a person between 18 and 60 years old who received the Ad26.COV2.S COVID-19 vaccine or a placebo.

The gene calls are TRBV4-1 and TRBJ2-6; 10 nucleotides match TRBD1. With V trimmed by 1 base and J by 2 bases, 2 bases remained unmatched. The CDR3 is made up of 17 amino acids. Looked up from germline, CDR1 is MGHRA and CDR2 is YSYEKL. CDR3 coding DNA: TGCGCCAGCAGCCAAGGTGGGACAGGGGCTGGGGCCAACGTCCTGACTTTC. Amino acids: CASSQGGTGAGANVLTF.

The chain couples TRBV24-1 to TRBJ2-5; 9 bases are a match to TRBD2. CDR1 and CDR2 from the germline V gene are KGHDR and SFDVKD. Trimming at V came to 5 bases and at J to 5 bases, leaving 8 bases not matched to a gene. There are 15 residues in the CDR3. The CDR3 nucleotides are TGTGCCACCAGTGCCGGGACTAGCTTTTTGGAGACCCAGTACTTC. Translated: CATSAGTSFLETQYF.

The J gene is TRBJ2-1, the V gene TRBV27, with 11 bases that match TRBD2. The germline V gene encodes CDR1 MNHEY and CDR2 SMNVEV (reference sequence). This CDR3 is 21 amino acids long. With 5 bases clipped from V and 4 bases from J, the junction kept 22 bases outside the gene matches. The CDR3 region has the DNA TGTGCCAGCAGTCCCCATACTCTCGCTAGCGGGAGGTTTAGGAGTTACAATGAGCAGTTCTTC. It is translated as CASSPHTLASGRFRSYNEQFF.

This chain links TRBV5-4 with TRBJ2-5; D unclear. This CDR3 region has 13 residues. Germline V CDR1 and CDR2: SGHNT, YYREEE (reference sequence). V was shortened by 7 bases and J by 1 base, with 11 bases between the two germline ends. The CDR3 sequence is CASFAAGQETQYF. The CDR3 bases are TGTGCCAGCTTTGCGGCCGGCCAAGAGACCCAGTACTTC. Using reference TRBV5-4 and TRBJ2-5 for the parts outside the CDR3, the full variable domain is ETGVTQSPTHLIKTRGQQVTLRCSSQSGHNTVSWYQQALGQGPQFIFQYYREEENGRGNFPPRFSGLQFPNYSSELNVNALELDDSALYLCASFAAGQETQYFGPGTRLLVL.

This chain connects TRBV28 to TRBJ2-7; D gene unclear. Trimming removed 5 bases from V and 3 bases from J, with 14 bases in between. The CDR3 covers 14 residues. Germline values: CDR1 MDHEN, CDR2 SYDVKM. CDR3 loop: CASSGNRGVYEQYF. The CDR3 DNA reads as TGTGCCAGCAGTGGAAACAGAGGAGTCTACGAGCAGTACTTC. The complete variable domain, with remaining parts taken from reference TRBV28 and TRBJ2-7, reads DVKVTQSSRYLVKRTGEKVFLECVQDMDHENMFWYRQDPGLGLRLIYFSYDVKMKEKGDIPEGYSVSREKKERFSLILESASTNQTSMYLCASSGNRGVYEQYFGPGTRLTVT.

The chain employs TRBV5-5 and TRBJ2-1; 10 bases are a match to TRBD2. The CDR3 extends over 15 amino acids. CDR1 SGHKS and CDR2 YYEKEE come from the germline V gene (reference sequence). V gave up 6 bases and J gave up 2 bases; unmatched junction bases: 5. CDR3 residues: CASTPSGSAYNEQFF. The CDR3 nucleotides read TGTGCCAGCACTCCTAGCGGGAGTGCCTACAATGAGCAGTTCTTC.

V usage is TRBV2 and J usage is TRBJ2-7; a weak D match, TRBD2 (5 bases). The CDR3 runs to 13 residues. Trimming shortened V by 7 bases and J by 1 base, and 11 bases separated the two germline ends. CDR1 and CDR2 from the germline V gene are SNHLY and FYNNEI. CDR3: CASKLGGSYEQYF. CDR3 in DNA: TGTGCCAGCAAACTAGGTGGGTCCTACGAGCAGTACTTC.

The CDR3 nucleotides are TGTGCCAGCAGCTTAGATCGCGCGGGGGGCGCAGATACGCAGTATTTT. It codes for CASSLDRAGGADTQYF. This sequence joins TRBV7-6 and TRBJ2-3, with TRBD2 matching over 8 bases. The CDR3 spans 16 residues. Germline V CDR1 and CDR2: SGHVS, FNYEAQ. J gave up 4 bases and V 1 base, and 7 bases lay outside the gene matches.

The chain employs TRBV6-6 and TRBJ2-7; TRBD1 matches at 7 bases. The germline V gene encodes CDR1 MNHNY and CDR2 SVGAGI (reference sequence). This CDR3 contains 13 residues. The ends lost 0 bases at V and 6 bases at J; junction bases unmatched: 2. The DNA for the CDR3 is TGTGCCAGCAGTTACTCGACAGGGTTCGAGCAGTACTTC. As protein: CASSYSTGFEQYF.

As DNA, the CDR3 is TGTGCCAGCAGTTACAGGAGAGGACGGGAGACCCAGTACTTC. It is translated as CASSYRRGRETQYF. This chain joins TRBV6-2 or TRBV6-3 and TRBJ2-5, with D hard to call. V was clipped by 2 bases and J by 5 bases, with 12 bases between them. Germline loops: CDR1 MNHEY, CDR2 SVGEGT. This CDR3 has 14 residues.

Worth noting for this clone: The sample holds other DNA sequences that translate to the same CDR3. The chain is built from TRBV27 and TRBJ1-1, with D hard to call. CDR1 is MNHEY, CDR2 SMNVEV, per germline (reference sequence). The CDR3 length is 13 residues. Trimming shortened V by 0 bases and J by 0 bases, and 2 bases separated the two germline ends. The CDR3 region has the DNA TGTGCCAGCAGTTTATCCTTGAACACTGAAGCTTTCTTT. Translated: CASSLSLNTEAFF.

V and J are TRBV7-8 and TRBJ2-1; possibly TRBD2 for D (6 bases). The germline gives CDR1 SGHVS, CDR2 FQNEAQ. V lost 1 base to trimming and J lost 6 bases, with 13 bases between them. The CDR3 loop spans 15 amino acids. The DNA for the CDR3 is TGTGCCAGCAGCTTAGAAGGGAACGGGGGCAATGAGCAGTTCTTC. This gives the protein CASSLEGNGGNEQFF.

CDR3 sequence (DNA): TGTGCCAGCAACCTCAGGGGGGAAGAAGGTGACTATGGCTACACCTTC. Translated, it gives CASNLRGEEGDYGYTF. This chain joins TRBV21-1 and TRBJ1-2; TRBD1, the table's D call, lacks a check against the DNA. TRBV21-1 is described as a pseudogene. This CDR3 is 16 amino acids long.

The chain joins TRBV4-3 to TRBJ1-1, with 9 bases lining up with TRBD1. Germline V gene sequence: CDR1 LGHNA, CDR2 YSLEER. CDR3 length: 19 residues. V lost 3 bases, J lost 2 bases, and 16 bases stayed unmatched. The CDR3 loop reads CASSHLPEDRGALNTEAFF. The DNA of the CDR3 is TGCGCCAGCAGCCACTTACCTGAGGACAGGGGTGCCCTCAACACTGAAGCTTTCTTT.

The rearrangement links TRBV10-3 to TRBJ2-2, with TRBD2 identical over 10 bases. The J segment lost 4 bases and the V segment lost 4 bases, leaving 3 bases of the junction unmatched. This CDR3 contains 15 residues. CDR1 and CDR2 (germline): ENHRY, SYGVKD. The CDR3 loop reads CAISVAGGGTGELFF. The CDR3 DNA follows: TGTGCCATCAGTGTAGCGGGAGGTGGCACCGGGGAGCTGTTTTTT.

The chain links TRBV5-1 to TRBJ2-1, with 11 bases matching TRBD2. V gave up 4 bases and J gave up 6 bases; unmatched junction bases: 6. The CDR3 consists of 15 residues. Germline CDR1 and CDR2: SGHRS and YFSETQ. In DNA, the CDR3 is TGCGCCAGCAGCCAAAGACTAGCGGGACCCAATGAGCAGTTCTTC. Protein product: CASSQRLAGPNEQFF. The full variable domain, in which reference TRBV5-1 and TRBJ2-1 provide the parts outside the CDR3, is KAGVTQTPRYLIKTRGQQVTLSCSPISGHRSVSWYQQTPGQGLQFLFEYFSETQRNKGNFPGRFSGRQFSNSRSEMNVSTLELGDSALYLCASSQRLAGPNEQFFGPGTRLTVL.

The chain employs TRBV19 and TRBJ2-1; TRBD2 matches 10 bases. V was clipped by 3 bases and J by 4 bases; unmatched bases: 3. CDR3 length equals 15 residues. CDR1 and CDR2 from the germline V gene are LNHDA and SQIVND (reference sequence). CDR3 protein: CASSITSGVYNEQFF. Here the CDR3 DNA reads TGTGCCAGTAGTATTACTAGCGGGGTATACAATGAGCAGTTCTTC.

This clone appeared a single time. The chain couples TRBV6-6 to TRBJ1-5; D possibly corresponds to TRBD1 (5 bases). This CDR3 is built from 16 residues. Trimming stripped 4 bases from V and 0 bases from J, with 13 bases between. Looked up from germline, CDR1 is MNHNY and CDR2 is SVGAGI (reference sequence). This CDR3 is CASSSTEDYSNQPQHF. DNA for the CDR3: TGTGCCAGCAGTTCGACAGAGGATTATAGCAATCAGCCCCAGCATTTT.

The J gene is TRBJ2-3, the V gene TRBV2, with 12 positions matching TRBD2. The CDR3 contains 16 residues. Germline lookup yields CDR1 SNHLY and CDR2 FYNNEI. The ends lost 6 bases at V and 1 base at J; junction bases unmatched: 5. The CDR3 reads CASSARLAGGTDTQYF. Here the CDR3 DNA reads TGTGCCAGCAGCGCTAGACTAGCGGGGGGCACAGATACGCAGTATTTT.

The chain couples TRBV2 to TRBJ2-1, with 10 bases fitting TRBD2. V gave up 4 bases and J gave up 3 bases; unmatched junction bases: 3. This CDR3 spans 15 amino acids. Per the germline V gene, CDR1 is SNHLY and CDR2 is FYNNEI. As DNA, the CDR3 is TGTGCCAGCAGTGTAACTAGCGGGAACTACAATGAGCAGTTCTTC. Residues: CASSVTSGNYNEQFF.

The chain links TRBV28 to TRBJ1-6; D is ambiguous. The germline V gene encodes CDR1 MDHEN and CDR2 SYDVKM. This CDR3 spans 17 amino acids. Trimming cost V 10 bases and J 0 bases, with 19 bases left between them. This chain's CDR3 is CATSWAQSSSYNSPLHF. For the CDR3, the DNA is TGTGCCACCTCCTGGGCCCAGTCAAGCTCCTATAATTCACCCCTCCACTTT.

The chain carries TRBV28 and TRBJ2-1; the D is unclear. Germline assignment: CDR1 MDHEN and CDR2 SYDVKM. The germline V and J ends were trimmed by 5 bases and 10 bases, with 15 bases remaining between them. There are 13 residues in the CDR3. The CDR3 DNA sequence: TGTGCCAGCAGTGGCCCAACGGACGAGGAGCAGTTCTTC. It encodes CASSGPTDEEQFF.

The chain has TRBV6-5 and TRBJ2-7; possibly TRBD1 for D (6 bases). Germline lookup yields CDR1 MNHEY and CDR2 SVGAGI. The CDR3 loop spans 13 amino acids. Trimming pared 6 bases from V and 8 bases from J, leaving 17 bases between. This chain's CDR3 is CASRDNFRDKQYF. The DNA of the CDR3 is TGTGCCAGCAGAGACAATTTCCGGGACAAGCAGTACTTC.